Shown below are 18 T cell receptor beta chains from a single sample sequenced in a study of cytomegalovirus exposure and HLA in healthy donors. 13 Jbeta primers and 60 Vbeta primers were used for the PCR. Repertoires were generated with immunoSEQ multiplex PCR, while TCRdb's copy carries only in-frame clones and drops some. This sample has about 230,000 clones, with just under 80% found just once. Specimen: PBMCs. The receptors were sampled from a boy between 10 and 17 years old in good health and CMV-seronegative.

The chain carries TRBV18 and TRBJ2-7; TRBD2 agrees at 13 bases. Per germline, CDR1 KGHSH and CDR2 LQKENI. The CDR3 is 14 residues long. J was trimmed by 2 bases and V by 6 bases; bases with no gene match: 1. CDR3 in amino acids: CASSTSGGAYEQYF. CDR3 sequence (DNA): TGTGCCAGCTCCACTAGCGGGGGGGCCTACGAGCAGTACTTC.

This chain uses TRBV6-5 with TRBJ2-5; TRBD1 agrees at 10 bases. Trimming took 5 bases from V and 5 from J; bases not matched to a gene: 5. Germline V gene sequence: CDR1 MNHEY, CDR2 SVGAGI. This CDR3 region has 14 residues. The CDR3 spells CASSGGTGDETQYF. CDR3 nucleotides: TGTGCCAGCAGTGGGGGGACAGGGGATGAGACCCAGTACTTC.

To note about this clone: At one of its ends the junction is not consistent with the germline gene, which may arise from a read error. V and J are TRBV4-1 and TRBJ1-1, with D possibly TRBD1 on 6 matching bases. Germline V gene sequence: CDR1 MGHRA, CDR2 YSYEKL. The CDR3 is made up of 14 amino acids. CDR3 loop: CVSSQTDSVTEAFF. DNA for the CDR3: TGCGTCAGCAGCCAGACGGACAGCGTCACTGAAGCTTTCTTT.

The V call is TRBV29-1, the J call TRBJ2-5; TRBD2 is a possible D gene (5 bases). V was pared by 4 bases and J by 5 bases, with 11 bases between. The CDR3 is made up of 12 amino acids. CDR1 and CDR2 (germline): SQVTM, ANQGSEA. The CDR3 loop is CSVGQSGETQYF. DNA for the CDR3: TGCAGCGTTGGCCAGAGCGGCGAGACCCAGTACTTC.

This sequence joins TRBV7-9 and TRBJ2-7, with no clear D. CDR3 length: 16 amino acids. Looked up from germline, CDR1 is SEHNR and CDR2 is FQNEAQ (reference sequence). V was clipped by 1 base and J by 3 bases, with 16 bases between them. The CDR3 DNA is TGTGCCAGCAGCTTAGTCGAACGTTGGCAGGACTACGAGCAGTACTTC. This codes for CASSLVERWQDYEQYF. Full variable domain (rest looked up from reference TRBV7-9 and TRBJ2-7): DTGVSQNPRHKITKRGQNVTFRCDPISEHNRLYWYRQTLGQGPEFLTYFQNEAQLEKSRLLSDRFSAERPKGSFSTLEIQRTEQGDSAMYLCASSLVERWQDYEQYFGPGTRLTVT.

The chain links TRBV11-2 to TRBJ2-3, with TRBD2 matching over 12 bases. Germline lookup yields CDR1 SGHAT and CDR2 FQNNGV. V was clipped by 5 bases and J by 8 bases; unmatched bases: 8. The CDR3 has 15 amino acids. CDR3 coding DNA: TGTGCCAGCAGCGCCAGACTAGCGGGGGAAGGTACGCAGTATTTT. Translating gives CASSARLAGEGTQYF.

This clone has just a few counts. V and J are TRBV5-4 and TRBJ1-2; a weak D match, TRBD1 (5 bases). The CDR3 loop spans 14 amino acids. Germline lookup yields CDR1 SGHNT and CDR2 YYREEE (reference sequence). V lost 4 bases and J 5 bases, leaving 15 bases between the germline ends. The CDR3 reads CASSPGLRGYGYTF. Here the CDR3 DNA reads TGTGCCAGCAGCCCAGGACTCCGGGGGTATGGCTACACCTTC.

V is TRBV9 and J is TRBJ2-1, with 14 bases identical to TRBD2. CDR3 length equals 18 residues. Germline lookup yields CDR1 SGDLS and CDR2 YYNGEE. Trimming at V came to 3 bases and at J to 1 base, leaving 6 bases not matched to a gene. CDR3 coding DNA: TGTGCCAGCAGCGGTCCGGGACTAGCGGGAGTATCCTACAATGAGCAGTTCTTC. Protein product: CASSGPGLAGVSYNEQFF.

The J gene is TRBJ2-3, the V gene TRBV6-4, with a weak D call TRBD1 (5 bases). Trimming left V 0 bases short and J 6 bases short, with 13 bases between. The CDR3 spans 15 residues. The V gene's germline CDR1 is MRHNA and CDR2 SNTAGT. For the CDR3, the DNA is TGTGCCAGCAGTGACTCGCCAGGCAGGGTGGATACGCAGTATTTT. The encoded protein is CASSDSPGRVDTQYF.

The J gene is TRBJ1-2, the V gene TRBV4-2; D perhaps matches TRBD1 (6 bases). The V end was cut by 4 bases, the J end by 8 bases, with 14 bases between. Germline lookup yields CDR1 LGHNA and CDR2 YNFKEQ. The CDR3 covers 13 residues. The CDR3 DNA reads TGTGCCAGCAGCCTCCTCCAGGGGTCCGGCTACACCTTC. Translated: CASSLLQGSGYTF.

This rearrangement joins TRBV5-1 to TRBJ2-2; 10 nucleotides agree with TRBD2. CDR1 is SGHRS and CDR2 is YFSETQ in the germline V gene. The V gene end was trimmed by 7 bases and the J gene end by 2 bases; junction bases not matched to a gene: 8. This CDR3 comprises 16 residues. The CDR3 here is CASRIAGGSNTGELFF. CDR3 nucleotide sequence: TGCGCCAGCCGTATAGCGGGAGGATCAAACACCGGGGAGCTGTTTTTT.

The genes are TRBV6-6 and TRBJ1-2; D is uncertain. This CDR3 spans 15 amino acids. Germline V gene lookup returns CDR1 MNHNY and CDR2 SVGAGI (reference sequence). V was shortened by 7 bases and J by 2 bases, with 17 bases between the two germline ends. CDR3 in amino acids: CASIVLRGGNYGYTF. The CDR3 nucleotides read TGTGCCAGCATAGTACTCCGAGGAGGAAACTATGGCTACACCTTC.

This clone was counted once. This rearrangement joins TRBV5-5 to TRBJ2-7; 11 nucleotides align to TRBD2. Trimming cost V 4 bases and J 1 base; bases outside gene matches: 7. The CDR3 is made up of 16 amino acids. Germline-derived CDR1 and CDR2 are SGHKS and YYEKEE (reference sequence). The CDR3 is CASSPDGTSGSYEQYF. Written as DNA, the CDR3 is TGTGCCAGCAGCCCAGACGGGACTAGCGGTTCCTACGAGCAGTACTTC.

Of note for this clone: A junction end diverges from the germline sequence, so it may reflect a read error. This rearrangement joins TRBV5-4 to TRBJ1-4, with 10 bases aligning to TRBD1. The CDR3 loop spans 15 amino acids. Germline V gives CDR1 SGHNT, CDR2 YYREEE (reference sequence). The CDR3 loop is CASGLSGTGDEKLFF. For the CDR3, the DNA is TGTGCCAGCGGCTTGTCCGGGACAGGGGATGAAAAACTGTTTTTT.

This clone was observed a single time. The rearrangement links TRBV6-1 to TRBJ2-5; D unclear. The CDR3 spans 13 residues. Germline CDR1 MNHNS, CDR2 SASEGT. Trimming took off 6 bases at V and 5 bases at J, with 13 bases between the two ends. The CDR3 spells CASSTFRWETQYF. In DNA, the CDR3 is TGTGCCAGCAGCACCTTCAGGTGGGAGACCCAGTACTTC.

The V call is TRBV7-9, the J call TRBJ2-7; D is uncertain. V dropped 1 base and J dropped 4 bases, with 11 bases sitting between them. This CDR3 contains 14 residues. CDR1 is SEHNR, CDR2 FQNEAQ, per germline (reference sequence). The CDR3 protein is CASSLEATTYEQYF. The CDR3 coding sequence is TGTGCCAGCAGCTTAGAGGCGACAACTTACGAGCAGTACTTC.

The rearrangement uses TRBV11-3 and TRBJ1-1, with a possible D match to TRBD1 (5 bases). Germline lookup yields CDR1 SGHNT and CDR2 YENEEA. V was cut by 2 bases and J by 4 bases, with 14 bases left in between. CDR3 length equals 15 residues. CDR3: CASSLRRRGGTEAFF. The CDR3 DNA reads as TGTGCCAGCAGCTTACGACGGAGGGGAGGCACTGAAGCTTTCTTT.

CDR3 in DNA: TGCAGCGGAGACAGGGGGACTGAAGCTTTCTTT. It yields the protein CSGDRGTEAFF. The V and J genes are TRBV29-1 and TRBJ1-1, with 9 positions matching TRBD1. With V trimmed by 7 bases and J by 5 bases, 2 bases remained unmatched. This CDR3 spans 11 amino acids. Germline V gives CDR1 SQVTM, CDR2 ANQGSEA.